The sequence of this TCR beta chain was determined in a study of cytomegalovirus exposure and HLA in healthy donors. Overall study findings and caveats: With high specificity and sensitivity, the classifier reportedly diagnosed cytomegalovirus status. The authors later found most CMV-associated TCR beta chains appeared HLA-restricted. When a later analysis compared HLA-associated TCR beta chains with equally common others, the HLA-associated chains turned out to be more clonally expanded and to have lower generation probabilities. Some V segments (TRBV6-2 and TRBV6-3 among them) were excluded as indistinguishable.

Worth noting for this clone: Its antigen remains unknown.

V lost 0 bases, J lost 8 bases, and 13 bases lay in between. The CDR3 extends over 14 amino acids. The germline gives CDR1 GTSNPN, CDR2 SVGIG (reference sequence). PCR was performed using 60 Vbeta and 13 Jbeta primers. Using immunoSEQ multiplex PCR, the repertoire was profiled, and TCRdb retains in-frame clones only, with some absent. The data hold 90,000 to 150,000 clones, with over 60% observed a single time. This sequence was found in a female donor in good health and CMV-seronegative. The chain has TRBV30 and TRBJ2-2, with D perhaps TRBD2 (6 bases). The sample was PBMCs. CDR3 amino acids: CAWSVLHGGGELFF. The CDR3 DNA is TGTGCCTGGAGTGTACTACACGGGGGTGGGGAGCTGTTTTTT.